Below are 2 T cell receptor beta chains sequenced from a single sample in a study of blood T cell repertoires in COVID-19. The assay was immunoSEQ multiplex PCR, and TCRdb's table has in-frame clones only and misses some. The sample yields approximately 280,000 clones, approximately 88% seen once. The sample comprised PBMCs or T cells enriched from blood (not recorded which). The source of these receptors is a woman aged 40 to 50 who had recovered from COVID-19.

V is TRBV10-3 and J is TRBJ1-1; D may be TRBD1 (5 bases). V was cut by 6 bases and J by 0 bases, with 11 bases left in between. Germline-derived CDR1 and CDR2 are ENHRY and SYGVKD. The CDR3 is 14 residues long. In DNA form, the CDR3 reads TGTGCCATCAGCAGAGACAGCTTGAACACTGAAGCTTTCTTT. It specifies CAISRDSLNTEAFF.

The rearrangement uses TRBV20-1 and TRBJ2-5; D is ambiguous. Per germline, CDR1 DFQATT and CDR2 SNEGSKA (reference sequence). The CDR3 has 11 amino acids. Trimming left V 4 bases short and J 4 bases short, with 7 bases between. CDR3 sequence reads: CSATLLETQYF. In DNA, the CDR3 is TGCAGTGCTACACTCCTAGAGACCCAGTACTTC.